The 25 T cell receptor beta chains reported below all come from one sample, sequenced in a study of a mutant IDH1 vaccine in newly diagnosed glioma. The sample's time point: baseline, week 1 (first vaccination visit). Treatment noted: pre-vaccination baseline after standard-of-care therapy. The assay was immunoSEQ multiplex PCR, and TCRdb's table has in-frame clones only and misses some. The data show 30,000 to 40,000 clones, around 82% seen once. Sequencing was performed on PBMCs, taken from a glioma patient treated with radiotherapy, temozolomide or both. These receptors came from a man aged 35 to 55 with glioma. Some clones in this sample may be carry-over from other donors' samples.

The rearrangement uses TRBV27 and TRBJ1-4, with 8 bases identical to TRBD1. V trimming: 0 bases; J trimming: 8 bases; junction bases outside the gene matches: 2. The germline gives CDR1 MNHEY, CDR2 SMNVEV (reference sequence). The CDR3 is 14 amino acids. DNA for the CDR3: TGTGCCAGCAGTTTATCTTCAGGGGGCGAAAAACTGTTTTTT. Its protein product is CASSLSSGGEKLFF.

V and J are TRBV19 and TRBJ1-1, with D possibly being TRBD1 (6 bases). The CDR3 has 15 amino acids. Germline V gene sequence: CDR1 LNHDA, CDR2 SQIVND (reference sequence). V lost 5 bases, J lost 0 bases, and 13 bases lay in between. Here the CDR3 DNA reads TGTGCCAGTAGTCCTCAGACAGGCCTGAACACTGAAGCTTTCTTT. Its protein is CASSPQTGLNTEAFF. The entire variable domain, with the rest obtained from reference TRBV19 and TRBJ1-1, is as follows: DGGITQSPKYLFRKEGQNVTLSCEQNLNHDAMYWYRQDPGQGLRLIYYSQIVNDFQKGDIAEGYSVSREKKESFPLTVTSAQKNPTAFYLCASSPQTGLNTEAFFGQGTRLTVV.

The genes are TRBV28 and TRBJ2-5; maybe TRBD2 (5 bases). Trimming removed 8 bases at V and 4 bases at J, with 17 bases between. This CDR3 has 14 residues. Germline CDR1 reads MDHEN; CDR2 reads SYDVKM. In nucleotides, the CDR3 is TGTGCCAGCCATTCGGGGAGTCTCCCAGAGACCCAGTACTTC. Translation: CASHSGSLPETQYF.

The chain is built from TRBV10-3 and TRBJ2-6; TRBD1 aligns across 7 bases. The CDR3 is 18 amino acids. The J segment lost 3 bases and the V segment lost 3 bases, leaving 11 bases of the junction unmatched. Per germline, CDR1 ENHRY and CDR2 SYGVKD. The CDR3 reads CAISDRQGRLVGANVLTF. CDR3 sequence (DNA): TGTGCCATCAGTGACAGACAGGGTCGCCTGGTTGGGGCCAACGTCCTGACTTTC.

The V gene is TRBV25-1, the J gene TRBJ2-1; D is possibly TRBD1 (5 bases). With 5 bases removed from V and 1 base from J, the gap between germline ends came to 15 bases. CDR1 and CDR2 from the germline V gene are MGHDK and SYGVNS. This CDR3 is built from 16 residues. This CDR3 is CASSSRQTMSYNEQFF. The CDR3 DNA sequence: TGTGCCAGCAGTTCCCGACAGACCATGTCCTACAATGAGCAGTTCTTC.

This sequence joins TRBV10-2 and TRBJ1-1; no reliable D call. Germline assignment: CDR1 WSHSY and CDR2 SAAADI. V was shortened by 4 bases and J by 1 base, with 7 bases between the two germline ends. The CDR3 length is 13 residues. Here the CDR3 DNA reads TGCGCCAGCAGTGGGCAGAGGAACACTGAAGCTTTCTTT. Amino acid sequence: CASSGQRNTEAFF.

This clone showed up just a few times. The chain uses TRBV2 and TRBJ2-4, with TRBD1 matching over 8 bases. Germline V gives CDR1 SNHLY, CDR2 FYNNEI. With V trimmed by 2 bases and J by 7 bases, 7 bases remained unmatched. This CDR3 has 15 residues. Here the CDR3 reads CASSERTGRLNIQYF. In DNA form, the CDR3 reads TGTGCCAGCAGTGAACGGACAGGGCGATTGAACATTCAGTACTTC.

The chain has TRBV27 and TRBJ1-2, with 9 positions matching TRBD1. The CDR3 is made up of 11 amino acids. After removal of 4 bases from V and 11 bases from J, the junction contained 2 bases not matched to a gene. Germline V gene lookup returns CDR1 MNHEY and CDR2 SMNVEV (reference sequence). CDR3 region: CASSSGQGYTF. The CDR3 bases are TGTGCCAGCAGTTCCGGACAGGGGTACACCTTC.

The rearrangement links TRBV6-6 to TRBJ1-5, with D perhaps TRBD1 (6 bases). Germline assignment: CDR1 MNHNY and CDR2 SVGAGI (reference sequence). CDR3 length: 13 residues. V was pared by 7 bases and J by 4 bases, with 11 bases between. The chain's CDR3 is CASTQGKNQPQHF. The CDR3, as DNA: TGTGCCAGCACTCAGGGGAAGAATCAGCCCCAGCATTTT.

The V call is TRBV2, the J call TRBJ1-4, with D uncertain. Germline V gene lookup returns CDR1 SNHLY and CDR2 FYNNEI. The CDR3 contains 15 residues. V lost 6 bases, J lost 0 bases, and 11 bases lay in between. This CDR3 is CASRPFRATNEKLFF. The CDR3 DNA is TGTGCCAGCAGACCCTTTAGGGCAACTAATGAAAAACTGTTTTTT.

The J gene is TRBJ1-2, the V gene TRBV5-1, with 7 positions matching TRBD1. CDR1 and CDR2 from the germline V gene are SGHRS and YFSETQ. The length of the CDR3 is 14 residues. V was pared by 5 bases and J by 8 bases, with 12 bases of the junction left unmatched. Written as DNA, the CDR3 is TGCGCCAGCAGTCTCGACAGGGTAAAGGGGGGCTACACCTTC. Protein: CASSLDRVKGGYTF.

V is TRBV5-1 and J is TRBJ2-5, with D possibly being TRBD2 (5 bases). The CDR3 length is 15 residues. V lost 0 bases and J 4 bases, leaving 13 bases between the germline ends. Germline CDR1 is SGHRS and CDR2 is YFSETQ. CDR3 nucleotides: TGCGCCAGCAGCTTGGTAAGAGCCGAGGGAGAGACCCAGTACTTC. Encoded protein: CASSLVRAEGETQYF.

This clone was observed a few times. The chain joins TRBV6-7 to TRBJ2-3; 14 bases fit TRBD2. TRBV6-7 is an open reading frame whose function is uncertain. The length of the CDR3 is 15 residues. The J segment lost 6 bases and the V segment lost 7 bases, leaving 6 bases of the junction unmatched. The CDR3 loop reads CASTGLAGGLDTQYF. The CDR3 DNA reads TGTGCCAGCACCGGACTAGCGGGGGGTTTGGATACGCAGTATTTT.

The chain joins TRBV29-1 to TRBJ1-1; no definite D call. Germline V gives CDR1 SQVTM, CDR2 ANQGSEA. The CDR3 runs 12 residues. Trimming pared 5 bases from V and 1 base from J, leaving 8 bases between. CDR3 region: CSVREGNTEAFF. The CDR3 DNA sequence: TGCAGCGTTCGAGAGGGGAACACTGAAGCTTTCTTT.

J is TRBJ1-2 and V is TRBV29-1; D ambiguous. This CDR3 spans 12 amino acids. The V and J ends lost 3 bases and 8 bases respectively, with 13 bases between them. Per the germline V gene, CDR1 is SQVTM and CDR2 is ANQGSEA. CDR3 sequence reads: CSVEPRGYGYTF. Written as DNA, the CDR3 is TGCAGCGTTGAGCCGCGAGGTTACGGCTACACCTTC.

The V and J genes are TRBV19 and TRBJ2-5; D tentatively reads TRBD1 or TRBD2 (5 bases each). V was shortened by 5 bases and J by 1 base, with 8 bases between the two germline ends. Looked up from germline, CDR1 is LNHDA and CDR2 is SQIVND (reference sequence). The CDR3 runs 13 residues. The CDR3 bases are TGTGCCAGTAGTGGGGCGGGCCAAGAGACCCAGTACTTC. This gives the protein CASSGAGQETQYF.

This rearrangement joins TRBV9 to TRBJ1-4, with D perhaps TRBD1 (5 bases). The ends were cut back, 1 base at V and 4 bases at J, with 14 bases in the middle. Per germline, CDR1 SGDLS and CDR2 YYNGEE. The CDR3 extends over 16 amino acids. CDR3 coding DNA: TGTGCCAGCAGCGTAACCAGGGAGATGTTTAATGAAAAACTGTTTTTT. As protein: CASSVTREMFNEKLFF. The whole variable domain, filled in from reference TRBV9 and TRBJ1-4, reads DSGVTQTPKHLITATGQRVTLRCSPRSGDLSVYWYQQSLDQGLQFLIQYYNGEERAKGNILERFSAQQFPDLHSELNLSSLELGDSALYFCASSVTREMFNEKLFFGSGTQLSVL.

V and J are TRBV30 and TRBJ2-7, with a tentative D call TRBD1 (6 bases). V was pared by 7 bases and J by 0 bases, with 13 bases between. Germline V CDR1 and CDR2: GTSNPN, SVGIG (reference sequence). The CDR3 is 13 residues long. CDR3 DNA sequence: TGTGCCTATGCCACAGGGAACTCCTACGAGCAGTACTTC. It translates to CAYATGNSYEQYF.

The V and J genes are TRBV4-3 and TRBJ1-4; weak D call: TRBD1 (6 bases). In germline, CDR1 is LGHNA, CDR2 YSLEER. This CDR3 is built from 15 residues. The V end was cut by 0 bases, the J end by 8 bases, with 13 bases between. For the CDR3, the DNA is TGCGCCAGCAGCCAAGAAGGGGGGCGGGGGGAAAAACTGTTTTTT. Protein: CASSQEGGRGEKLFF.

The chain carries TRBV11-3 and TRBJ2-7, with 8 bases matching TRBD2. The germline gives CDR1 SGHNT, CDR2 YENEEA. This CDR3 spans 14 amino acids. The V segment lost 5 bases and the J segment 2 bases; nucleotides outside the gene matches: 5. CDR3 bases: TGTGCCAGCAGCCCCCGGGGGGGACCCTACGAGCAGTACTTC. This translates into CASSPRGGPYEQYF. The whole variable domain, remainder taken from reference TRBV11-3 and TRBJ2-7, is EAGVVQSPRYKIIEKKQPVAFWCNPISGHNTLYWYLQNLGQGPELLIRYENEEAVDDSQLPKDRFSAERLKGVDSTLKIQPAELGDSAVYLCASSPRGGPYEQYFGPGTRLTVT.

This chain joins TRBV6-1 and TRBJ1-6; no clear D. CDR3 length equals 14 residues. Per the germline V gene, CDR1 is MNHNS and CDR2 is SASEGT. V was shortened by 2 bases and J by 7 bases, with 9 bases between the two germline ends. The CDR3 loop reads CASSETVENSPLHF. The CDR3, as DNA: TGTGCCAGCAGTGAAACAGTGGAAAATTCACCCCTCCACTTT.

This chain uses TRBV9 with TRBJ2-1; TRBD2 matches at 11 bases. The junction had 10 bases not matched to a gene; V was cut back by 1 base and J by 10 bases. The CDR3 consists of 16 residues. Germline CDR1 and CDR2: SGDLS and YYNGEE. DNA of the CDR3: TGTGCCAGCAGCGTAATGGATAGCGGGGGGGCAGGAGAGCAGTTCTTC. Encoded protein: CASSVMDSGGAGEQFF.

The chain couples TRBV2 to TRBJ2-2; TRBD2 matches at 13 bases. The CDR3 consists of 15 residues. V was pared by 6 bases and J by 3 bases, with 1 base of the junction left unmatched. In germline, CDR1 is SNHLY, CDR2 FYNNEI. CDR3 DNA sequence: TGTGCCAGCAGGGGGACTAGCGGGGACACCGGGGAGCTGTTTTTT. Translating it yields CASRGTSGDTGELFF.

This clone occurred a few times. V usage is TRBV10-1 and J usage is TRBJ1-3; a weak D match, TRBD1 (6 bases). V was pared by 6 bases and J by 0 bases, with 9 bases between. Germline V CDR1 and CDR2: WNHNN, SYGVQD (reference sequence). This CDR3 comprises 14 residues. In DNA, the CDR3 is TGCGCCAGCAGGCGGGACACCTCTGGAAACACCATATATTTT. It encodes CASRRDTSGNTIYF.

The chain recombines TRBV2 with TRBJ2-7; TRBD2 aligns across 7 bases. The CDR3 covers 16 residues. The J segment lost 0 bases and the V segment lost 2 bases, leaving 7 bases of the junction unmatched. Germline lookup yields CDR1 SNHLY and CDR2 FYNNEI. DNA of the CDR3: TGTGCCAGCAGTGAATGGGGAGGGGTCCTCTCCTACGAGCAGTACTTC. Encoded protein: CASSEWGGVLSYEQYF.